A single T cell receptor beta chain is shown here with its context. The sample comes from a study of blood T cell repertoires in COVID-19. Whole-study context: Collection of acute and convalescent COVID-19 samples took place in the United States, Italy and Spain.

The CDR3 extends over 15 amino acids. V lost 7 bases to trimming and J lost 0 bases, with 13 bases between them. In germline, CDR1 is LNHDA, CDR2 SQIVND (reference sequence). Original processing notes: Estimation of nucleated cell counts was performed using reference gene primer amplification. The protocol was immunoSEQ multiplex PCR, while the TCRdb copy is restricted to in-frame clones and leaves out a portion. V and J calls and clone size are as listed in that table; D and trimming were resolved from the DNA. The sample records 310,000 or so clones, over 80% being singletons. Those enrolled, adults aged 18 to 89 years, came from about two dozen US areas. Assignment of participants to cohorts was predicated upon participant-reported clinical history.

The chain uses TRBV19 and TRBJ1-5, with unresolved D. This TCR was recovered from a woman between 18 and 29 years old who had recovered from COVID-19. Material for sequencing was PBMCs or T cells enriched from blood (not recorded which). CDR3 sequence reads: CASTVQRDSNQPQHF. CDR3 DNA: TGTGCCAGTACCGTTCAGCGGGATAGCAATCAGCCCCAGCATTTT.